Reported below is one T cell receptor beta chain. Its antigen is currently unknown. Vbeta (60) and Jbeta (13) primers were used in the PCR. Method: immunoSEQ multiplex PCR; TCRdb's copy keeps in-frame clones and lacks some. The sample includes roughly 190,000 clones, 73% of them seen just once. Donors in the study were healthy people who gave bone marrow. The data derive from a study of cytomegalovirus exposure and HLA in healthy donors. CDR3 size: 15 residues. In germline, CDR1 is SGHTA, CDR2 FQGTGA. V lost 5 bases and J lost 2; bases outside the gene matches: 8. Study-level points and caveats: Evidence from a later analysis indicated that most CMV-associated TCR beta chains looked HLA-restricted.

The chain combines TRBV7-3 with TRBJ2-7; the match to TRBD1 covers 8 bases. The receptor comes from a woman younger than 45 in good health and CMV-seronegative. Sequences were obtained from PBMCs. CDR3 region: CASSLRQGPTYEQYF. The CDR3 region has the DNA TGTGCCAGCAGCCTAAGACAGGGGCCAACCTACGAGCAGTACTTC.